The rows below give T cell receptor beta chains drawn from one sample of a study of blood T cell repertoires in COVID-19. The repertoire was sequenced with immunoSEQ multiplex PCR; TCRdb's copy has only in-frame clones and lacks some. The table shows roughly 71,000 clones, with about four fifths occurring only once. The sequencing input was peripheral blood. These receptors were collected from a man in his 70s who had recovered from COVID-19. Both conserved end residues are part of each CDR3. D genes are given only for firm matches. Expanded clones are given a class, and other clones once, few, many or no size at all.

TGTGCCAGCAGTGAGGACAGAGCCTACCCGACCTATGAAGCTTTCTTT | CASSEDRAYPTYEAFF | . | TRBJ1-1 | TRBV6-1 | .
TGCGCCAGCAGCTTGGGCGGGGGTACGGCGAATGAGCAGTTCTTC | CASSLGGGTANEQFF | few | TRBJ2-1 | TRBV5-1 | TRBD2
TGTGCCAGCAGTGAAAGGAGTTATGGCTACACCTTC | CASSERSYGYTF | . | TRBJ1-2 | TRBV2 | .
TGTGCCAGCAGCACTTGGACAGGGGGCGATGAGCAGTTCTTC | CASSTWTGGDEQFF | once | TRBJ2-1 | TRBV5-4 | TRBD1
TGCGCCAGCAGCCCTCTTGGGCTAGCGGGTCAAAACATTCAGTACTTC | CASSPLGLAGQNIQYF | . | TRBJ2-4 | TRBV4-1 | TRBD2
TGTGCCAGCAGCATAACAGGGATGATGGCCGGGGAGCTGTTTTTT | CASSITGMMAGELFF | . | TRBJ2-2 | TRBV13 | .
TGTGCCAGCAGCTTAGGGCCAGGGTATCAGCCCCAGCATTTT | CASSLGPGYQPQHF | . | TRBJ1-5 | TRBV7-2 | .
TGTGCCAGCAGTTCTGGGGCAGGAGATAGGATGAACACTGAAGCTTTCTTT | CASSSGAGDRMNTEAFF | . | TRBJ1-1 | TRBV27 | .
TGTGCCAGCAGCCAAGACAGGGGGCGAGGCGAGCAGTACTTC | CASSQDRGRGEQYF | . | TRBJ2-7 | TRBV3-1/TRBV3-2 | TRBD1
TGTGCCAGCAGCAAACGGTGGACAGGGGGGTGCTATGGCTACACCTTC | CASSKRWTGGCYGYTF | few | TRBJ1-2 | TRBV21-1 | .
TGTGCCAGCAGTTACGAGGGACAGCTCTATGGCTACACCTTC | CASSYEGQLYGYTF | . | TRBJ1-2 | TRBV6-2/TRBV6-3 | TRBD1
TGTGCCAGCAGCCACGAGGCAGTAGAGATAACCGGGGAGCTGTTTTTT | CASSHEAVEITGELFF | . | TRBJ2-2 | TRBV7-8 | .
TGTGCCAGCAGCTTGAGCACCGGGGAGCTGTTTTTT | CASSLSTGELFF | . | TRBJ2-2 | TRBV7-9 | .
TGTGCCGGGGGACAGGGCCTTAATCAGCCCCAGCATTTT | CAGGQGLNQPQHF | . | TRBJ1-5 | TRBV19 | TRBD1
TGCAGCGTACCCGGGACAGCGAACACCGGGGAGCTGTTTTTT | CSVPGTANTGELFF | . | TRBJ2-2 | TRBV29-1 | TRBD1
TGTGCCAGCACCCCCGCCGGGGGAACAACCTACGAGCAGTACTTC | CASTPAGGTTYEQYF | . | TRBJ2-7 | TRBV7-9 | .
TGTGCCAGCAGTTTACTACAGGGGGCGAACACCGGGGAGCTGTTTTTT | CASSLLQGANTGELFF | . | TRBJ2-2 | TRBV6-6 | TRBD1
TGTGCCAGCTCACCGGACAGGCTTTCGGGGGAGGTTAAAAAACTGTTTTTT | CASSPDRLSGEVKKLFF | once | TRBJ1-4 | TRBV18 | TRBD1
TGTGCCAGCAGCTCAGACGGGACAGGGACCGAAAAACTGTTTTTT | CASSSDGTGTEKLFF | few | TRBJ1-4 | TRBV7-9 | TRBD1
TGTGCCAGCAGGGAGTCCTCGGGGACAGGGTATGGCTACACCTTC | CASRESSGTGYGYTF | . | TRBJ1-2 | TRBV2 | TRBD1
TGCGCCAGCAGCTCTACTAGCGGGGGAACCACAGATACGCAGTATTTT | CASSSTSGGTTDTQYF | . | TRBJ2-3 | TRBV5-1 | TRBD2
TGTGCCAGCAGGCAGACAGGGCCCACTGAAGCTTTCTTT | CASRQTGPTEAFF | few | TRBJ1-1 | TRBV27 | TRBD1
TGCGCCAGCAGTGCCGGGGGGTCCGGGGAGCTGTTTTTT | CASSAGGSGELFF | . | TRBJ2-2 | TRBV10-1 | TRBD2
TGTGCCAGCAGCCAAGGTGTTCTACAGTGCAATTCACCCCTCCACTTT | CASSQGVLQCNSPLHF | . | TRBJ1-6 | TRBV3-1/TRBV3-2 | .
TGTGCCAGCAGTTTAAGACAGGCCGGGGAGCTGTTTTTT | CASSLRQAGELFF | . | TRBJ2-2 | TRBV12-3/TRBV12-4 | .
TGTGCCAGCAGTAAAACGGTTGAGAGCTCTGGGGCCAACGTCCTGACTTTC | CASSKTVESSGANVLTF | . | TRBJ2-6 | TRBV28 | .
TGTGCCAGCAGCTTAGAAGGCGGGGGAGGATGGGAGACCCAGTACTTC | CASSLEGGGGWETQYF | . | TRBJ2-5 | TRBV11-3 | TRBD2
TGTGCCAGCAGTCCCAGCGGGGTAGAGGCCTACGAGCAGTACTTC | CASSPSGVEAYEQYF | . | TRBJ2-7 | TRBV6-2/TRBV6-3 | TRBD2
TGTGCCAGCAGGCGACAGGCTAATTCACCCCTCCACTTT | CASRRQANSPLHF | . | TRBJ1-6 | TRBV6-4 | .
TGTGCCAGTAGTATACAGGTGAACACTGAAGCTTTCTTT | CASSIQVNTEAFF | . | TRBJ1-1 | TRBV19 | .
TGTGCCATCAGTGGTAGACCGGACTCCCATGGCTACACCTTC | CAISGRPDSHGYTF | . | TRBJ1-2 | TRBV10-3 | .
TGTGCCAGCAGTTATTCCCGGGACAGGAGAACGAGCAATCAGCCCCAGCATTTT | CASSYSRDRRTSNQPQHF | once | TRBJ1-5 | TRBV6-2/TRBV6-3 | TRBD1
TGTGCCAGTAGTATGACAGGGCCCTACTATGGCTACACCTTC | CASSMTGPYYGYTF | . | TRBJ1-2 | TRBV19 | TRBD1
TGTGCCAGCAGTTACAGACTGACAGGGTCACGGTCCTACAATGAGCAGTTCTTC | CASSYRLTGSRSYNEQFF | . | TRBJ2-1 | TRBV28 | TRBD1
TGTGCCACCCGGGGTAGCGGGAGATCTTCCTACAATGAGCAGTTCTTC | CATRGSGRSSYNEQFF | . | TRBJ2-1 | TRBV19 | TRBD2
TGTGCCAGCAGCTCCGCCGGGACTCGGCGCACAGATACGCAGTATTTT | CASSSAGTRRTDTQYF | . | TRBJ2-3 | TRBV5-8 | .
TGTGCCAGCAGTTACGGACAAGCGAACACTGAAGCTTTCTTT | CASSYGQANTEAFF | . | TRBJ1-1 | TRBV6-2/TRBV6-3 | .
TGTGCCAGCGGCCTCCACAATGAGCAGTTCTTC | CASGLHNEQFF | . | TRBJ2-1 | TRBV28 | .
TGTGCCAGCAGTTACTCCGGGACAGGGGGGCACGAGCAGTACTTC | CASSYSGTGGHEQYF | once | TRBJ2-7 | TRBV6-5 | TRBD1
TGTGCCAGTAGTATTGAGTCAGGGGGCGCGGGAAAACTGTTTTTT | CASSIESGGAGKLFF | . | TRBJ1-4 | TRBV19 | TRBD1
TGTGCCACCAGTGATTCGGACAGGGATGGCTACACCTTC | CATSDSDRDGYTF | . | TRBJ1-2 | TRBV24-1 | TRBD1
TGTGCCAGCAGCTATAAGAGGGAGAGCTCTGGAAACACCATATATTTT | CASSYKRESSGNTIYF | . | TRBJ1-3 | TRBV7-9 | .
TGTGCCAGCAGCTTAGGTGGGCAGAATTCACCCCTCCACTTT | CASSLGGQNSPLHF | few | TRBJ1-6 | TRBV7-9 | .
TGTGCCAGCAGTGAAGTTTCGGTATTTGTCGGCCAAGAGACCCAGTACTTC | CASSEVSVFVGQETQYF | once | TRBJ2-5 | TRBV6-1 | .
TGTGCCAGCAGCCAAGTGAGACAGGGGAGGGGAGGCAATGAGCAGTTCTTC | CASSQVRQGRGGNEQFF | once | TRBJ2-1 | TRBV14 | .
TGTGCCAGCAGCTTGGGGGCAGGTGAGGGCGAGCAGTACTTC | CASSLGAGEGEQYF | . | TRBJ2-7 | TRBV5-4 | .
TGTGCCAGCAGCGTAACCCGACTAGCGGCGAACACCGGGGAGCTGTTTTTT | CASSVTRLAANTGELFF | . | TRBJ2-2 | TRBV9 | TRBD2
TGCGCCAGCAGCTTAGATCAGGTCTATAATTCACCCCTCCACTTT | CASSLDQVYNSPLHF | . | TRBJ1-6 | TRBV5-1 | .
TGTGCCAGCTCACCTTTAGCAGAGACCCAGTACTTC | CASSPLAETQYF | . | TRBJ2-5 | TRBV18 | .
TGCGCCAGCAGCTTGACGGCGGGAAGCCCCCAAGAGACCCAGTACTTC | CASSLTAGSPQETQYF | . | TRBJ2-5 | TRBV5-1 | .
TGTGCCAGTAGTCCCACAGGGACCTACGAGCAGTACTTC | CASSPTGTYEQYF | . | TRBJ2-7 | TRBV19 | .
TGTGCCAGCAGCGCGGCACAGGGCTACTCTGGAAACACCATATATTTT | CASSAAQGYSGNTIYF | . | TRBJ1-3 | TRBV9 | .
TGTGCCATCAGTCCAGGGGGCGATAATAGCGGGGAGCTGTTTTTT | CAISPGGDNSGELFF | . | TRBJ2-2 | TRBV10-3 | TRBD1
TGTGCCAGCAGGATCATGGGTGCTAGAGGTGAGCAGTTCTTC | CASRIMGARGEQFF | . | TRBJ2-1 | TRBV2 | .
TGTGCCAGCATTTGGGGACAGGGTATACCTCAGCCCCAGCATTTT | CASIWGQGIPQPQHF | few | TRBJ1-5 | TRBV28 | TRBD1
TGTGCCAGCTCACCACCGGGGGCAGCAGAAGCTTTCTTT | CASSPPGAAEAFF | . | TRBJ1-1 | TRBV18 | .
TGTGCCTGGAGCGAACAGTACACCGGGGAGCTGTTTTTT | CAWSEQYTGELFF | . | TRBJ2-2 | TRBV30 | .
TGTGCCAGCAGCTGGGGCAGGTGGAACACTGAAGCTTTCTTT | CASSWGRWNTEAFF | once | TRBJ1-1 | TRBV5-5 | .
TGTGCCAGCAGTTACGGGACTAGCGATACCGGGGAGCTGTTTTTT | CASSYGTSDTGELFF | . | TRBJ2-2 | TRBV6-2/TRBV6-3 | TRBD2